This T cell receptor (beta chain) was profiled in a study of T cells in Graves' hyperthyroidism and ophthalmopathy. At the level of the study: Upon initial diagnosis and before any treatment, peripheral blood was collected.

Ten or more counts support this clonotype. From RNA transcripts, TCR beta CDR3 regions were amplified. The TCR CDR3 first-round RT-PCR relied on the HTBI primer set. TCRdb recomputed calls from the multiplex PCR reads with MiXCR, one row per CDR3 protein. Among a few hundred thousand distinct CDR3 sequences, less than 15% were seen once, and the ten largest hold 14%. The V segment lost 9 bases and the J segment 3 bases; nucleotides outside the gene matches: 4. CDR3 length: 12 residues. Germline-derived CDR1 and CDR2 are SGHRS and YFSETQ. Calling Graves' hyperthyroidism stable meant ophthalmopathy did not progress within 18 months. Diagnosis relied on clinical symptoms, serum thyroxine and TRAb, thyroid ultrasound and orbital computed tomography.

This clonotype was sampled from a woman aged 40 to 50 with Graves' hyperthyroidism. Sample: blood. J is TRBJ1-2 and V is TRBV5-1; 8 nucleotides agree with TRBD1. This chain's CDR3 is CAKDRVDYGYTF. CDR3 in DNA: TGCGCCAAGGACAGGGTTGACTATGGCTACACCTTC.